One and the same sample provided the 9 T cell receptor beta chains below, sequenced in a study of persistence of HIV-infected CD4 T cells. The stimulus was an HIV-1 Gag 15-mer peptide pool, 0.8 to 1 ug/peptide/mL. CD40L/CD69 double-negative CD45RO-high memory CD4+ T cells were collected. No cognate antigen is known for these TCRs. This was the immunoSEQ version 4 assay in survey mode. Data came from immunoSEQ multiplex PCR; TCRdb stores just in-frame clones and leaves some out. Here the sample spans roughly 32,000 clones, around four fifths being singletons. The sample in question was CD4+ T cells sorted from PBMCs after roughly 18-hour stimulation, obtained from a patient who received antiretroviral therapy. The receptors derive from an adult woman with HIV who was CMV-seropositive.

This clone was seen a single time. The chain carries TRBV7-2 and TRBJ1-2; 7 bases match TRBD1. Looked up from germline, CDR1 is SGHTA and CDR2 is FQGNSA. Trimming removed 5 bases from V and 4 bases from J; junction bases left unmatched: 13. The CDR3 runs to 16 residues. CDR3 nucleotide sequence: TGTGCCAGCAGCCAGACCTGGGGACAGACCTTCTATGGCTACACCTTC. This gives the protein CASSQTWGQTFYGYTF. The full variable domain, in which reference TRBV7-2 and TRBJ1-2 provide the parts outside the CDR3, is GAGVSQSPSNKVTEKGKDVELRCDPISGHTALYWYRQSLGQGLEFLIYFQGNSAPDKSGLPSDRFSAERTGGSVSTLTIQRTQQEDSAVYLCASSQTWGQTFYGYTFGSGTRLTVV.

This chain connects TRBV6-5 to TRBJ2-2, with unresolved D. CDR1 and CDR2 from the germline V gene are MNHEY and SVGAGI. This CDR3 is built from 12 residues. V was shortened by 8 bases and J by 6 bases, with 10 bases between the two germline ends. The CDR3 here is CASYAAAGELFF. The CDR3 DNA sequence: TGTGCCAGCTACGCGGCCGCCGGGGAGCTGTTTTTT.

The V and J genes are TRBV9 and TRBJ2-7, with TRBD2 identical over 8 bases. Germline V gene lookup returns CDR1 SGDLS and CDR2 YYNGEE. The CDR3 is made up of 14 amino acids. With V trimmed by 1 base and J by 6 bases, 6 bases remained unmatched. The CDR3 DNA follows: TGTGCCAGCAGCGTACGCGGGGGGCCTGGCGAGCAGTACTTC. It codes for CASSVRGGPGEQYF.

The rearrangement joins TRBV9 to TRBJ1-2; D unresolved. With 0 bases removed from V and 3 bases from J, the gap between germline ends came to 9 bases. The CDR3 is made up of 14 amino acids. Germline values: CDR1 SGDLS, CDR2 YYNGEE. For the CDR3, the DNA is TGTGCCAGCAGCGTAGAACAGAAAGACTATGGCTACACCTTC. This codes for CASSVEQKDYGYTF.

Note on this clone: The junction and the germline gene differ at one end; a read error may be behind it. The rearrangement uses TRBV6-2 or TRBV6-3 and TRBJ1-2; 7 bases agree with TRBD1. This CDR3 has 12 amino acids. CDR1 is MNHEY, CDR2 SVGEGT, per germline. The CDR3 nucleotides are TGTACCAGCAGTTACTCGATGCGGGACAGAGCCTTC. Translating gives CTSSYSMRDRAF.

The V call is TRBV10-1, the J call TRBJ2-3; no clear D gene. This CDR3 is built from 16 residues. Trimming took 0 bases from V and 1 from J, leaving 11 bases between them. The germline V gene encodes CDR1 WNHNN and CDR2 SYGVQD (reference sequence). CDR3: CASSESYGGGTDTQYF. CDR3 bases: TGCGCCAGCAGTGAGTCTTATGGTGGAGGCACAGATACGCAGTATTTT.

The gene calls are TRBV19 and TRBJ1-5; D might be TRBD1 (5 bases). The CDR3 is 16 amino acids. In germline, CDR1 is LNHDA, CDR2 SQIVND (reference sequence). Trimming took off 6 bases at V and 2 bases at J, with 17 bases between the two ends. This chain's CDR3 is CASRRTSGGRNQPQHF. The CDR3 DNA follows: TGTGCCAGTAGAAGGACGTCGGGGGGACGCAATCAGCCCCAGCATTTT.

This clone has only a few counts. The V and J genes are TRBV28 and TRBJ2-2, with TRBD1 identical over 7 bases. Germline V lookup: CDR1 MDHEN, CDR2 SYDVKM. The CDR3 extends over 15 amino acids. J was trimmed by 2 bases and V by 7 bases; bases with no gene match: 7. The chain's CDR3 is CASTKGAINTGELFF. The CDR3 coding sequence is TGTGCCAGCACTAAGGGGGCTATTAACACCGGGGAGCTGTTTTTT.

The chain joins TRBV5-1 to TRBJ1-1; 12 bases are shared with TRBD1. CDR1 and CDR2 (germline): SGHRS, YFSETQ. The junction had 6 bases not matched to a gene; V was cut back by 2 bases and J by 4 bases. The length of the CDR3 is 16 residues. The CDR3 bases are TGCGCCAGCAGCTTTGGGACAGGGGGCTCGAGCACTGAAGCTTTCTTT. Translation gives CASSFGTGGSSTEAFF.